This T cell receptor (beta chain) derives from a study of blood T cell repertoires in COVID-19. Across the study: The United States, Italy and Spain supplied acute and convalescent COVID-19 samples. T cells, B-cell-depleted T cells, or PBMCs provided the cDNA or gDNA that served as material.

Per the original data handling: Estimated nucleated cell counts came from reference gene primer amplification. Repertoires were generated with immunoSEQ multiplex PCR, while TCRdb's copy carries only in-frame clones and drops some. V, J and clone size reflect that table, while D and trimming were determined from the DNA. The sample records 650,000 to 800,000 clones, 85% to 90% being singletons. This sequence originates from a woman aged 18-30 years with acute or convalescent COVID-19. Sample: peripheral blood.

CDR3 sequence (DNA): TGTGCCAGCAGCTCTCGGCAGGGTGGAGAAAAACTGTTTTTT. It codes for CASSSRQGGEKLFF. V usage is TRBV27 and J usage is TRBJ1-4; perhaps TRBD1 as D (5 bases). The V gene lost 6 bases and the J gene lost 8 bases, with 16 bases spanning the gap. Germline CDR1 and CDR2: MNHEY and SMNVEV (reference sequence). This CDR3 contains 14 residues.